This entry describes one TCR beta chain. The germline CDR1 and CDR2 sequences are MNHEY and SMNVEV (reference sequence). The CDR3 loop spans 14 amino acids. With 5 bases clipped from V and 5 bases from J, the junction kept 4 bases outside the gene matches. The data are from a study of blood T cell repertoires in COVID-19. Study-level background: Samples representing acute and convalescent COVID-19 were sourced from the United States, Italy and Spain.

This table comes from immunoSEQ multiplex PCR, and its TCRdb copy is limited to in-frame clones, with some not included. The sample shows approximately 430,000 clones, roughly 88% of them seen only once. Sequenced input: peripheral blood. This sequence joins TRBV27 and TRBJ2-1, with 9 bases aligning to TRBD2. This sequence was found in a woman in her 30s with active or convalescent COVID-19. CDR3 bases: TGTGCCAGCAGTCGGACTAGCGTTGACAATGAGCAGTTCTTC. Its protein product is CASSRTSVDNEQFF.